The 10 T cell receptor beta chains in this list originate from one sample, sequenced in a study of T cell changes during pregnancy in multiple sclerosis. Sequencing used immunoSEQ multiplex PCR; TCRdb keeps in-frame clones, though not all of them. The table shows approximately 46,000 clones, with 75% to 90% occurring only once. The sequences come from CD8+ T cells from peripheral blood mononuclear cells, collected in the second trimester of pregnancy. The source of these receptors is a female donor with multiple sclerosis, enrolled in a pregnancy study.

The gene calls are TRBV29-1 and TRBJ1-2; D is unclear. CDR1 SQVTM and CDR2 ANQGSEA come from the germline V gene. V lost 4 bases, J lost 4 bases, and 4 bases lay in between. This CDR3 spans 10 amino acids. CDR3 sequence (DNA): TGCAGCGTTGGCGGCTATGGCTACACCTTC. Residues: CSVGGYGYTF. Full variable domain (outside the CDR3, taken from reference TRBV29-1 and TRBJ1-2): SAVISQKPSRDICQRGTSLTIQCQVDSQVTMMFWYRQQPGQSLTLIATANQGSEATYESGFVIDKFPISRPNLTFSTLTVSNMSPEDSSIYLCSVGGYGYTFGSGTRLTVV.

The rearrangement uses TRBV5-1 and TRBJ1-2; 7 bases line up with TRBD1. CDR1 and CDR2 (germline): SGHRS, YFSETQ. V gave up 0 bases and J gave up 6 bases; unmatched junction bases: 2. The CDR3 consists of 13 residues. CDR3 sequence reads: CASSLVTGNGYTF. The CDR3 DNA reads as TGCGCCAGCAGCTTGGTGACAGGGAATGGCTACACCTTC.

This clone came up once. J is TRBJ2-5 and V is TRBV5-1; 7 bases fit TRBD1. CDR1 and CDR2 from the germline V gene are SGHRS and YFSETQ. With 7 bases clipped from V and 5 bases from J, the junction kept 11 bases outside the gene matches. The CDR3 consists of 14 residues. CDR3 in DNA: TGCGCCAGCGGACCTACACAGGGGTCGGAGACCCAGTACTTC. This sequence encodes CASGPTQGSETQYF.

V is TRBV6-4 and J is TRBJ2-1, with a weak D call TRBD2 (6 bases). V dropped 8 bases and J dropped 7 bases, with 18 bases sitting between them. The CDR3 is 14 amino acids. The germline V gene has CDR1 MRHNA and CDR2 SNTAGT. The DNA of the CDR3 is TGTGCCAGCTCCCAGTCGGGGGAATCAAATGAGCAGTTCTTC. Its translation is CASSQSGESNEQFF.

This chain links TRBV27 with TRBJ2-7, with D perhaps TRBD1 (6 bases). V was trimmed by 7 bases and J by 5 bases, leaving 18 bases between them. The CDR3 extends over 14 amino acids. Germline V CDR1 and CDR2: MNHEY, SMNVEV (reference sequence). The chain's CDR3 is CASNSGTYLDEQYF. DNA of the CDR3: TGTGCCAGCAATTCCGGGACATATCTCGACGAGCAGTACTTC.

CDR3 in DNA: TGCAGCGTTGAAGACGCGGGGAGGGCCTACAATGAGCAGTTCTTC. It is translated as CSVEDAGRAYNEQFF. This chain uses TRBV29-1 with TRBJ2-1, with 7 bases aligning to TRBD2. There are 15 residues in the CDR3. Trimming took 0 bases from V and 2 from J; bases not matched to a gene: 4. Per germline, CDR1 SQVTM and CDR2 ANQGSEA.

The rearrangement uses TRBV29-1 and TRBJ2-4; 11 positions match TRBD2. From germline, CDR1 is SQVTM and CDR2 ANQGSEA. Unmatched junction bases numbered 4, after V lost 7 bases and J lost 8 bases. The CDR3 length is 12 residues. As DNA, the CDR3 is TGCAGCGCCGGGACTAGCGGACACATTCAGTACTTC. It codes for CSAGTSGHIQYF.

V and J are TRBV2 and TRBJ2-7; 8 bases align to TRBD2. The V gene end was trimmed by 6 bases and the J gene end by 2 bases; junction bases not matched to a gene: 15. Looked up from germline, CDR1 is SNHLY and CDR2 is FYNNEI. CDR3 length: 17 residues. The CDR3 coding sequence is TGTGCCAGCAGCCACATAGATAGCGGGATAGGGACCTACGAGCAGTACTTC. Translation: CASSHIDSGIGTYEQYF.

This clone was observed a single time. CDR3 loop: CASSVEVFAGDEQYF. CDR3 nucleotide sequence: TGTGCCAGCAGCGTCGAAGTTTTTGCGGGAGATGAGCAGTACTTC. The J gene is TRBJ2-7, the V gene TRBV9; 7 nucleotides align to TRBD2. V lost 2 bases and J lost 7; bases outside the gene matches: 12. Germline V lookup: CDR1 SGDLS, CDR2 YYNGEE. The CDR3 sequence is 15 residues long.

The gene calls are TRBV10-1 and TRBJ2-1; possibly TRBD1 for D (5 bases). This CDR3 is 17 amino acids long. Germline V CDR1 and CDR2: WNHNN, SYGVQD (reference sequence). With 4 bases removed from V and 1 base from J, the gap between germline ends came to 17 bases. The CDR3: CASSAFYGASSYNEQFF. The DNA for the CDR3 is TGCGCCAGCAGTGCTTTCTATGGGGCGAGTTCCTACAATGAGCAGTTCTTC.